The sample holds a few counts of the clone carrying this TCR beta chain. The target antigen is unknown. TCRdb's copy holds only in-frame clones and misses some; the assay was immunoSEQ multiplex PCR. This table has tens of thousands of clones, around 90% appearing once. The data derive from a study of radiotherapy plus CTLA-4 blockade in lung cancer. General observations from the study: In blood, TCR clones derived from the tumor expanded after radiotherapy plus ipilimumab.

The sequencing used peripheral blood, collected from a patient treated with radiotherapy plus ipilimumab. This clonotype originated in a human donor with non-small cell lung cancer that progressed on radiotherapy plus ipilimumab.

The CDR3 region is CASSPPVGANVLTF. The CDR3, as DNA: TGTGCCAGCTCACCACCGGTCGGGGCCAACGTCCTGACTTTC. The rearrangement links TRBV18 to TRBJ2-6; no clear D. Trimming cost V 0 bases and J 4 bases, with 4 bases left between them. Germline values: CDR1 KGHSH, CDR2 LQKENI. The CDR3 totals 14 residues.